This passage covers 9 T cell receptor beta chains from one sample sequenced in a study of blood T cell repertoires in COVID-19. Assay used: immunoSEQ multiplex PCR; TCRdb lists only in-frame clones, some missing. The sample consists of about 310,000 clones, approximately 88% of them appearing once. The sample comprised PBMCs or T cells enriched from blood (not recorded which). These receptors were collected from a young woman who had recovered from COVID-19.

The chain carries TRBV5-6 and TRBJ2-2; D is unresolved. The germline V and J ends were trimmed by 2 bases and 5 bases, with 7 bases remaining between them. CDR1 and CDR2 from the germline V gene are SGHDT and YYEEEE. CDR3 length: 13 amino acids. The CDR3 region has the DNA TGTGCCAGCAGCTTTCTCAGTACCGGGGAGCTGTTTTTT. It yields the protein CASSFLSTGELFF.

This chain links TRBV5-8 with TRBJ1-6; D is possibly TRBD1 (5 bases). CDR3 length equals 16 residues. Trimming pared 1 base from V and 10 bases from J, leaving 18 bases between. Germline CDR1 SGHTS, CDR2 YDEGEE. Written as DNA, the CDR3 is TGTGCCAGCAGCTTGCGCCCATCGGGGGATCGGTCACCCCTCCACTTT. As protein: CASSLRPSGDRSPLHF. The full variable domain, in which reference TRBV5-8 and TRBJ1-6 provide the parts outside the CDR3, is EAGVTQSPTHLIKTRGQQATLRCSPISGHTSVYWYQQALGLGLQFLLWYDEGEERNRGNFPPRFSGRQFPNYSSELNVNALELEDSALYLCASSLRPSGDRSPLHFGNGTRLTVT.

The V and J genes are TRBV6-6 and TRBJ1-6; 7 nucleotides match TRBD1. The CDR3 is 19 amino acids. V gave up 5 bases and J gave up 0 bases; unmatched junction bases: 13. Germline V gene data show CDR1 as MNHNY and CDR2 as SVGAGI (reference sequence). In nucleotides, the CDR3 is TGTGCCAGCAGTCTGGAACCGGGACAGCTGAGCTCCTATAATTCACCCCTCCACTTT. This gives the protein CASSLEPGQLSSYNSPLHF.

The rearrangement uses TRBV4-1 and TRBJ1-1; TRBD1 agrees at 7 bases. The CDR3 contains 13 residues. V dropped 3 bases and J dropped 6; count of bases not matched to a gene: 4. Germline loops: CDR1 MGHRA, CDR2 YSYEKL. The CDR3 region is CASSQTGKSEAFF. The CDR3 region has the DNA TGCGCCAGCAGCCAGACAGGGAAATCTGAAGCTTTCTTT.

The chain links TRBV5-4 to TRBJ2-1; TRBD1 agrees at 7 bases. Germline CDR1 SGHNT, CDR2 YYREEE (reference sequence). The V gene end was trimmed by 2 bases and the J gene end by 8 bases; junction bases not matched to a gene: 13. CDR3 length: 16 amino acids. The CDR3 loop reads CASSFGRGNLWDEQFF. CDR3 nucleotides: TGTGCCAGCAGCTTCGGCAGGGGGAATTTGTGGGATGAGCAGTTCTTC. The full variable domain, in which reference TRBV5-4 and TRBJ2-1 provide the parts outside the CDR3, is ETGVTQSPTHLIKTRGQQVTLRCSSQSGHNTVSWYQQALGQGPQFIFQYYREEENGRGNFPPRFSGLQFPNYSSELNVNALELDDSALYLCASSFGRGNLWDEQFFGPGTRLTVL.

The CDR3 sequence: CASSQLTLGSEAFF. The CDR3 nucleotides are TGTGCCAGCAGCCAGTTGACATTAGGCTCTGAAGCTTTCTTT. This rearrangement joins TRBV3-1 (or the pseudogene TRBV3-2) to TRBJ1-1; D is unclear. The CDR3 is 14 residues long. Trimming stripped 3 bases from V and 6 bases from J, with 14 bases between. The germline V gene has CDR1 LGHDT and CDR2 YNNKEL (reference sequence).

V usage is TRBV19 and J usage is TRBJ2-7; D may be TRBD2 (5 bases). The CDR3 extends over 14 amino acids. CDR1 is LNHDA, CDR2 SQIVND, per germline (reference sequence). V lost 3 bases, J lost 6 bases, and 15 bases lay in between. This CDR3 is CASSIGLAPTEQYF. The CDR3 DNA follows: TGTGCCAGTAGTATTGGCCTAGCCCCCACCGAGCAGTACTTC.

The V call is TRBV5-1, the J call TRBJ2-1; the match to TRBD1 covers 7 bases. V lost 4 bases and J lost 12; bases outside the gene matches: 16. The CDR3 is 15 residues long. Germline V gene sequence: CDR1 SGHRS, CDR2 YFSETQ. Here the CDR3 DNA reads TGCGCCAGCAGCCTTGAAGGGGGCTACACGCGTGGGCAGTTCTTC. Amino acids: CASSLEGGYTRGQFF.

This clone came up once. The V gene is TRBV28, the J gene TRBJ1-1; 8 nucleotides match TRBD1. This CDR3 has 15 amino acids. Germline V CDR1 and CDR2: MDHEN, SYDVKM. The trim removed 5 bases at V and 4 bases at J, leaving 9 bases unmatched. The CDR3 here is CASSAHRGGSTEAFF. The DNA of the CDR3 is TGTGCCAGCAGTGCCCACAGGGGGGGGAGCACTGAAGCTTTCTTT.